The T cell receptor beta chain described here comes from a study of blood T cell repertoires in COVID-19. Study-wide background: The origin of the acute and convalescent COVID-19 samples was the United States, Italy and Spain.

Profiling relied on immunoSEQ multiplex PCR, and the TCRdb table lists in-frame clones only, not all of them. Here the sample spans about 320,000 clones, 85% being singletons. The CDR3 has 15 amino acids. V was pared by 6 bases and J by 6 bases, with 11 bases of the junction left unmatched. Germline V gene data show CDR1 as MDHEN and CDR2 as SYDVKM. Sequencing was done on a sample of PBMCs or T cells enriched from blood (not recorded which). The receptor's source is a woman in her twenties or thirties who had been exposed to COVID-19. The rearrangement uses TRBV28 and TRBJ1-2; 9 nucleotides align to TRBD1. The CDR3 sequence is CASRIETGGSHGYTF. The CDR3 DNA is TGTGCCAGCAGGATCGAGACAGGGGGAAGTCATGGCTACACCTTC.